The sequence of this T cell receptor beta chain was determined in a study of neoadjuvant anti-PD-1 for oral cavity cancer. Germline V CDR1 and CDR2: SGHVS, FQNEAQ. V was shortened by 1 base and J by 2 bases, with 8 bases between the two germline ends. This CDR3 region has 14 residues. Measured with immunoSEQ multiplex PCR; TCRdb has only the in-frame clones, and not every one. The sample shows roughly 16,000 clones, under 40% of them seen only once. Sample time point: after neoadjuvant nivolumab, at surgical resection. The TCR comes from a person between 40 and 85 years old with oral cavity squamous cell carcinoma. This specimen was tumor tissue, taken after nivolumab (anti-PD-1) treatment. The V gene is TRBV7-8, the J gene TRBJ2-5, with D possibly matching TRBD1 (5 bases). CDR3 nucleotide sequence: TGTGCCAGCAGCTTAGGGAGACAGCAAGAGACCCAGTACTTC. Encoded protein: CASSLGRQQETQYF.